The present T cell receptor beta chain was sequenced within a study of T cell responses to AZD1222 COVID-19 vaccine. Study-wide points: It should be noted that donors were predominantly white British and more often female, and clonal diversity was possibly underestimated.

The CDR3 is 12 residues long. The J segment lost 13 bases and the V segment lost 4 bases, leaving 7 bases of the junction unmatched. Germline lookup yields CDR1 MNHNS and CDR2 SASEGT. Some clones are missing from TCRdb's copy, which holds only in-frame ones; the method was immunoSEQ multiplex PCR. The sample holds some 140,000 clones, around nine tenths seen once. Comments on this clone: The antigen is undetermined.

This specimen was peripheral blood, taken on day 0 of AZD1222 vaccination. This clonotype was obtained from an adult in good health. The chain combines TRBV6-1 with TRBJ2-1, with 7 positions matching TRBD1. DNA of the CDR3: TGTGCCAGCAGTGCAGCCGGGACAGCACAGTTCTTC. Translated, it gives CASSAAGTAQFF.